This TCR beta chain was captured by sequencing in a study of shared T cell receptors in the human thymus. In regard to this clone: Mismatch with germline at one junction end may stem from a read error.

Profiled with immunoSEQ multiplex PCR; TCRdb holds only in-frame clones, not every one. Among 600,000 or so clones, around 87% were seen once, and the ten largest hold 0.0094%. This sample was shared with a second study, whose subject was human thymus T cells.

The specimen was thymocytes. The TCR was taken from a boy under two years old with a congenital heart defect.

Here the CDR3 reads CASSSTRQGPRPF. CDR3 in DNA: TGTGCCAGCAGTTCCACCAGACAGGGGCCGCGTCCTTTT. The chain combines TRBV28 with TRBJ2-3, with 8 bases that match TRBD1. Germline V gene sequence: CDR1 MDHEN, CDR2 SYDVKM. CDR3 size: 13 residues.